The source of this TCR beta chain is a study of T cells in Graves' hyperthyroidism and ophthalmopathy. Whole-study context: Any treatment followed the collection of peripheral blood at initial diagnosis. Points from the study as a whole: A model of 13 V-J features distinguished ophthalmopathy from stable hyperthyroidism.

Clinical symptoms, serum thyroxine, TRAb, thyroid ultrasound and orbital computed tomography established diagnosis. The authors took PBMCs from about 9.5 ml fresh peripheral blood. This clonotype was picked up many times. Its antigen remains unidentified. Amplified TCR beta CDR3 regions came from RNA transcripts. When the TCR CDR3 underwent first-round RT-PCR, the HTBI primer set was used. One entry per CDR3 protein results from TCRdb running MiXCR on the multiplex PCR reads. The sample includes roughly 560,000 distinct CDR3 sequences, about 14% seen only once; the top ten take around 4.5%. This TCR was recovered from a woman in her forties with Graves' ophthalmopathy. Source material: blood.

CDR3 DNA: TGTGCCAGCAGTTCCCGGGACGGGCTCTACACCTTC. This encodes CASSSRDGLYTF. This chain uses TRBV12-3 or TRBV12-4 with TRBJ1-2; TRBD1 is a possible D gene (5 bases). The length of the CDR3 is 12 residues. Trimming cost V 4 bases and J 10 bases, with 13 bases left between them.